This T cell receptor beta chain was captured by sequencing in a study of T cell responses to AZD1222 COVID-19 vaccine. In the study overall: Pooled samples include second doses given at about 4 or 12 weeks.

Worth noting for this clone: The antigen is unknown.

CDR1 is MNHEY and CDR2 is SMNVEV in the germline V gene (reference sequence). Trimming cost V 6 bases and J 4 bases, with 12 bases left between them. CDR3 length equals 13 residues. Sequenced by immunoSEQ multiplex PCR; TCRdb stores in-frame clones only, minus some. The repertoire includes about 150,000 clones, 88% of them detected once, and 2.5% to 4% sits in the top ten. Regarding the study as a whole: CD4 TCRs linked to vaccination spanned spike, dominating at 160-218 and 743-854. Donors were largely white British and mainly female; clonal diversity was possibly underestimated.

Sequenced here: peripheral blood, sampled on day 0 of AZD1222 vaccination. The V and J genes are TRBV27 and TRBJ1-2; no clear D gene. This TCR derives from an adult in good health. Written as DNA, the CDR3 is TGTGCCAGCAGAGATGGGCAGCTCTATGGCTACACCTTC. Protein: CASRDGQLYGYTF.